This entry lists 25 T cell receptor beta chains sequenced from one sample in a study of CD8 T cells in ankylosing spondylitis. A single record per CDR3 protein comes from TCRdb applying MiXCR to the 5' RACE reads. The sample shows 650,000 to 800,000 distinct CDR3 sequences, about 20% of them seen only once. Findings and caveats of the study: Within ankylosing spondylitis blood, a TCR beta motif made up of eight highly homologous variants appeared to be characteristic.

These TCRs' antigens remain unknown. Source material: blood, either unsorted or a sorted T cell fraction (not recorded which). These receptors were taken from a male donor with ankylosing spondylitis.

This clonotype was counted only a few times. V gene TRBV3-1 combines with J gene TRBJ2-1, with TRBD2 identical over 7 bases. Per the germline V gene, CDR1 is LGHDT and CDR2 is YNNKEL (reference sequence). After removal of 3 bases from V and 7 bases from J, the junction contained 6 bases not matched to a gene. The CDR3 has 14 residues. In DNA, the CDR3 is TGTGCCAGCAGCCATAAGACTAGCAGGAATGAGCAGTTCTTC. Translation gives CASSHKTSRNEQFF.

This clonotype was detected a few times. This chain joins TRBV20-1 and TRBJ1-1; 9 bases are a match to TRBD1. Per germline, CDR1 DFQATT and CDR2 SNEGSKA (reference sequence). Losses at the gene ends were 1 base for V and 4 bases for J; bases not matched to a gene: 4. The CDR3 consists of 14 residues. The CDR3, as DNA: TGCAGTGCTAGAGGGGACAGGGAGGTCACTGAAGCTTTCTTT. Translated, it gives CSARGDREVTEAFF.

This clonotype has a handful of counts. The chain is built from TRBV6-1 and TRBJ1-2; 10 positions agree with TRBD1. The germline V gene encodes CDR1 MNHNS and CDR2 SASEGT. Trimming removed 6 bases from V and 4 bases from J; junction bases left unmatched: 8. CDR3 length: 15 residues. The DNA of the CDR3 is TGTGCCAGCAGCCACCGACAGGGGGCTGGCTATGGCTACACCTTC. Its protein product is CASSHRQGAGYGYTF.

This clonotype was found a few times. The chain couples TRBV10-2 to TRBJ1-2; D not resolved. Germline V gene sequence: CDR1 WSHSY, CDR2 SAAADI. Trimming took off 3 bases at V and 3 bases at J, with 20 bases between the two ends. The CDR3 runs 17 residues. The chain's CDR3 is CASSDRLVAEPHYGYTF. Written as DNA, the CDR3 is TGCGCCAGCAGTGATCGTTTAGTCGCGGAGCCCCACTATGGCTACACCTTC.

This clonotype was seen a handful of times. This CDR3 is CASSSPGPIAGTGELFF. The CDR3, as DNA: TGTGCCAGCAGCTCGCCCGGGCCTATCGCGGGCACCGGGGAGCTGTTTTTT. The rearrangement uses TRBV7-3 and TRBJ2-2; D possibly corresponds to TRBD2 (5 bases). CDR1 is SGHTA, CDR2 FQGTGA, per germline. V gave up 4 bases and J gave up 4 bases, with 19 bases separating them. The length of the CDR3 is 17 residues.

Here the CDR3 reads CSVSGTDNNPYEQYF. The CDR3 DNA follows: TGCAGCGTCTCCGGGACAGATAATAATCCCTACGAGCAGTACTTC. The V and J genes are TRBV29-1 and TRBJ2-7, with 7 positions matching TRBD1. The CDR3 sequence is 15 residues long. Germline assignment: CDR1 SQVTM and CDR2 ANQGSEA. The V gene end was trimmed by 6 bases and the J gene end by 2 bases; junction bases not matched to a gene: 13.

There are a few counts of this clonotype. The chain uses TRBV27 and TRBJ1-2; no firm D call. The germline gives CDR1 MNHEY, CDR2 SMNVEV (reference sequence). The CDR3 length is 16 residues. Trimming stripped 4 bases from V and 0 bases from J, with 15 bases between. The CDR3 nucleotides read TGTGCCAGCAGTTCGAGGACTGGCGAAGCTAACTATGGCTACACCTTC. Translating it yields CASSSRTGEANYGYTF.

Only a few counts were recorded for this clonotype. The J gene is TRBJ2-3, the V gene TRBV12-3 or TRBV12-4, with 8 bases matching TRBD2. CDR3 length: 14 residues. Trimming removed 6 bases from V and 6 bases from J; junction bases left unmatched: 8. CDR3 coding DNA: TGTGCCAGCAGCCCATTTAGCGGGGCGGATACGCAGTATTTT. Translation gives CASSPFSGADTQYF.

The chain links TRBV5-1 to TRBJ2-7; D may be TRBD1 (6 bases). V lost 0 bases and J lost 2, with 15 bases in between. Per the germline V gene, CDR1 is SGHRS and CDR2 is YFSETQ. The CDR3 is 16 residues long. This CDR3 is CASSLGGGPQAYEQYF. In DNA form, the CDR3 reads TGCGCCAGCAGCTTGGGAGGGGGACCCCAAGCCTACGAGCAGTACTTC.

This chain uses TRBV5-6 with TRBJ2-1, with 8 bases matching TRBD2. V lost 0 bases to trimming and J lost 3 bases; unmatched junction nucleotides: 11. This CDR3 spans 18 amino acids. Per the germline V gene, CDR1 is SGHDT and CDR2 is YYEEEE. CDR3 DNA: TGTGCCAGCAGCTTGGTACGTCGGGAGGGCCGAGGCTACAATGAGCAGTTCTTC. This gives the protein CASSLVRREGRGYNEQFF. The entire variable domain, with the rest obtained from reference TRBV5-6 and TRBJ2-1, is as follows: DAGVTQSPTHLIKTRGQQVTLRCSPKSGHDTVSWYQQALGQGPQFIFQYYEEEERQRGNFPDRFSGHQFPNYSSELNVNALLLGDSALYLCASSLVRREGRGYNEQFFGPGTRLTVL.

The chain joins TRBV7-3 to TRBJ2-7, with a possible D match to TRBD1 (6 bases). The V end lost 2 bases, the J end lost 5 bases, and 10 bases lay between the germline ends. There are 13 residues in the CDR3. Germline V gives CDR1 SGHTA, CDR2 FQGTGA. In nucleotides, the CDR3 is TGTGCCAGCAGCTTAGGGGGCGGTAACGAGCAGTACTTC. Its protein product is CASSLGGGNEQYF.

This clonotype was found a few times. This chain connects TRBV4-1 to TRBJ2-7; 11 bases agree with TRBD2. There are 15 residues in the CDR3. V was clipped by 0 bases and J by 3 bases; unmatched bases: 1. The germline CDR1 and CDR2 sequences are MGHRA and YSYEKL. CDR3 nucleotides: TGCGCCAGCAGCCAAGAGGGGACTAGCGGCTACGAGCAGTACTTC. Its translation: CASSQEGTSGYEQYF.

This chain uses TRBV27 with TRBJ2-7; D is possibly TRBD2 (6 bases). This CDR3 contains 14 residues. Germline loops: CDR1 MNHEY, CDR2 SMNVEV (reference sequence). V shed 5 bases and J shed 6 bases, with 17 bases lying between them. CDR3 bases: TGTGCCAGCAGTGTTACGGGGGACTTAGGCGAGCAGTACTTC. This sequence encodes CASSVTGDLGEQYF.

This chain uses TRBV12-3 or TRBV12-4 with TRBJ2-2; 8 bases align to TRBD1. This CDR3 has 13 residues. V was pared by 10 bases and J by 5 bases, with 6 bases of the junction left unmatched. The CDR3 spells CAKRTGRTGELFF. DNA of the CDR3: TGTGCCAAGAGGACAGGGCGAACCGGGGAGCTGTTTTTT.

This sequence joins TRBV20-1 and TRBJ1-5, with no clear D. V was pared by 6 bases and J by 1 base, with 16 bases between. Per germline, CDR1 DFQATT and CDR2 SNEGSKA (reference sequence). This CDR3 is built from 15 residues. This CDR3 reads CSATLESPSNQPQHF. The CDR3 nucleotides read TGCAGTGCCACCTTGGAGAGCCCAAGCAATCAGCCCCAGCATTTT.

This clonotype was observed a handful of times. The chain joins TRBV2 to TRBJ1-5, with D possibly being TRBD1 (6 bases). The CDR3 sequence is 15 residues long. V was cut by 6 bases and J by 5 bases, with 17 bases left in between. The germline V gene encodes CDR1 SNHLY and CDR2 FYNNEI. CDR3 nucleotide sequence: TGTGCCAGCAGCCCCGTTACACAGGGACATCAGCCCCAGCATTTT. This codes for CASSPVTQGHQPQHF.

The CDR3 DNA reads TGCGCCAGCAGCAAGCGGGAGGACCTAGCAGATACGCAGTATTTT. Amino acid sequence: CASSKREDLADTQYF. The rearrangement joins TRBV5-1 to TRBJ2-3, with TRBD2 matching 9 bases. J was trimmed by 4 bases and V by 4 bases; bases with no gene match: 7. Germline CDR1 is SGHRS and CDR2 is YFSETQ. The CDR3 totals 15 residues.

The V gene is TRBV5-6, the J gene TRBJ2-1, with D possibly matching TRBD1 (6 bases). This CDR3 comprises 15 residues. From germline, CDR1 is SGHDT and CDR2 YYEEEE. The V end lost 7 bases, the J end lost 6 bases, and 20 bases lay between the germline ends. The CDR3 sequence is CASWGQPGDPNEQFF. In nucleotides, the CDR3 is TGTGCCAGCTGGGGTCAGCCAGGGGACCCCAATGAGCAGTTCTTC.

This clonotype has a handful of counts. DNA of the CDR3: TGCAGCGTCGACGACGGGCTGAACACTGAAGCTTTCTTT. Translated, it gives CSVDDGLNTEAFF. The V gene is TRBV29-1, the J gene TRBJ1-1; D is unclear. V lost 6 bases and J lost 0, with 11 bases in between. This CDR3 is 13 amino acids long. Germline assignment: CDR1 SQVTM and CDR2 ANQGSEA. The full variable domain, in which reference TRBV29-1 and TRBJ1-1 provide the parts outside the CDR3, is SAVISQKPSRDICQRGTSLTIQCQVDSQVTMMFWYRQQPGQSLTLIATANQGSEATYESGFVIDKFPISRPNLTFSTLTVSNMSPEDSSIYLCSVDDGLNTEAFFGQGTRLTVV.

This clonotype was counted only a few times. At one end the junction does not follow the germline gene, possibly because of a read error. CDR3 loop: CATSRTSLNEQFF. CDR3 coding DNA: TGTGCCACCAGCCGGACTAGCCTCAATGAGCAGTTCTTC. V is TRBV14 and J is TRBJ2-1; 8 bases are a match to TRBD2. CDR3 size: 13 residues. Germline CDR1 reads SGHDN; CDR2 reads FVKESK.

This sequence joins TRBV15 and TRBJ2-3; D uncertain. The V and J ends lost 5 bases and 0 bases respectively, with 12 bases between them. This CDR3 spans 15 amino acids. Germline CDR1 is LNHNV and CDR2 is YYDKDF (reference sequence). CDR3 residues: CATSGTGMSTDTQYF. In nucleotides, the CDR3 is TGTGCCACCAGCGGAACTGGCATGAGCACAGATACGCAGTATTTT.

This sequence joins TRBV29-1 and TRBJ2-3; D may be TRBD2 (5 bases). Trimming took 5 bases from V and 0 from J, leaving 12 bases between them. This CDR3 spans 14 amino acids. In germline, CDR1 is SQVTM, CDR2 ANQGSEA. CDR3: CSVCRDLSTDTQYF. The CDR3 DNA sequence: TGCAGCGTTTGCCGGGATCTAAGCACAGATACGCAGTATTTT.

This chain uses TRBV5-6 with TRBJ1-4; D unresolved. Trimming took 3 bases from V and 4 from J, leaving 16 bases between them. CDR1 is SGHDT, CDR2 YYEEEE, per germline. The CDR3 covers 16 residues. The CDR3 DNA follows: TGTGCCAGCAGCTGGGCAACCACTACCCTTAATGAAAAACTGTTTTTT. It specifies CASSWATTTLNEKLFF.

CDR3 region: CASSHQGQGAEAFF. The CDR3 bases are TGTGCCAGCAGCCACCAGGGACAGGGGGCTGAAGCTTTCTTT. This chain links TRBV3-1 with TRBJ1-1, with 11 bases matching TRBD1. CDR3 length: 14 amino acids. CDR1 and CDR2 from the germline V gene are LGHDT and YNNKEL (reference sequence). Losses at the gene ends were 3 bases for V and 6 bases for J; bases not matched to a gene: 3. Together with reference TRBV3-1 and TRBJ1-1, the CDR3 gives the full variable domain: DTAVSQTPKYLVTQMGNDKSIKCEQNLGHDTMYWYKQDSKKFLKIMFSYNNKELIINETVPNRFSPKSPDKAHLNLHINSLELGDSAVYFCASSHQGQGAEAFFGQGTRLTVV.

V gene TRBV7-9 combines with J gene TRBJ2-5, with 13 nucleotides matching TRBD2. Per the germline V gene, CDR1 is SEHNR and CDR2 is FQNEAQ (reference sequence). Trimming cost V 10 bases and J 1 base; bases outside gene matches: 9. The CDR3 loop spans 16 amino acids. The CDR3 DNA follows: TGTGCCATAACCGGGACTAGCGGGGTACTCCAAGAGACCCAGTACTTC. Translating gives CAITGTSGVLQETQYF.